What follows is one T cell receptor (beta chain) and its context. The target antigen is unknown. It was by 5' RACE with UMI labels that the TRB cDNA libraries were prepared. TCRdb reprocessed the 5' RACE reads, with one entry per CDR3 protein and no DNA. This listing includes 100,000 to 150,000 distinct CDR3 sequences. The data stem from a study of CXCR3-negative and CXCR3-positive naive CD8 T cells. There are 12 residues in the CDR3. CDR1 and CDR2 from the germline V gene are PRHDT and FYEKMQ (reference sequence). Broader study findings: Naive cells that were CXCR3-positive had more hydrophobic TRB CDR3s (compared with CXCR3-negative naive cells). TCR strength was inferred from TRB CDR3 properties, while surface CD5 was comparable between naive subsets.

This chain uses TRBV13 with TRBJ2-5. The sequenced sample was naive CXCR3+ CD8+ T cells from blood. Indicated subset: CD45RO-CCR7+CD27+CD95- naive CD8+ T cells expressing CXCR3 (TNR3+). This receptor was taken from a human donor in good health. Some clones in this sample may be carry-over from other donors' samples. The CDR3 here is CASSKSRETQYF.